These 16 T cell receptor beta chains originate from one sample sequenced in a study of T cells in pancreatic ductal adenocarcinoma. No neoadjuvant therapy was given to the selected pancreatic ductal adenocarcinoma patients before their surgery. Assay used: immunoSEQ multiplex PCR; TCRdb lists only in-frame clones, some missing. The sample has about 9,000 clones, 85% to 90% seen once; the top ten hold about 3%. What was sequenced was PBMCs. The receptors here all came from a human donor with pancreatic ductal adenocarcinoma.

The chain uses TRBV10-1 and TRBJ2-3; D may be TRBD1 (6 bases). The CDR3 has 18 amino acids. The germline CDR1 and CDR2 sequences are WNHNN and SYGVQD (reference sequence). With 3 bases removed from V and 2 bases from J, the gap between germline ends came to 21 bases. The CDR3 sequence: CASSDSARLDRLTDTQYF. CDR3 DNA: TGCGCCAGCAGTGATTCGGCTCGTTTGGACAGACTCACAGATACGCAGTATTTT.

The J gene is TRBJ2-1, the V gene TRBV7-9, with 7 bases aligning to TRBD1. After removal of 5 bases from V and 7 bases from J, the junction contained 11 bases not matched to a gene. The CDR3 is made up of 15 amino acids. The germline V gene encodes CDR1 SEHNR and CDR2 FQNEAQ (reference sequence). The CDR3 coding sequence is TGTGCCAGCAGCACAACAGGGGCGTCCCGTAATGAGCAGTTCTTC. Its protein product is CASSTTGASRNEQFF.

V is TRBV6-6 and J is TRBJ1-2; D unclear. The CDR3 has 16 residues. Germline V gene data show CDR1 as MNHNY and CDR2 as SVGAGI (reference sequence). The V end lost 3 bases, the J end lost 1 base, and 15 bases lay between the germline ends. The chain's CDR3 is CASSYVAHSFNYGYTF. In DNA form, the CDR3 reads TGTGCCAGCAGTTATGTCGCCCACAGTTTTAACTATGGCTACACCTTC.

Here the CDR3 DNA reads TGTGCCAGCTCACCCGGGACAGGGATTAGCAATCAGCCCCAGCATTTT. Its translation: CASSPGTGISNQPQHF. The gene calls are TRBV18 and TRBJ1-5, with 9 bases fitting TRBD1. The V gene's germline CDR1 is KGHSH and CDR2 LQKENI. The trim removed 3 bases at V and 0 bases at J, leaving 3 bases unmatched. This CDR3 has 16 amino acids. Using reference TRBV18 and TRBJ1-5 for the parts outside the CDR3, the full variable domain is NAGVMQNPRHLVRRRGQEARLRCSPMKGHSHVYWYRQLPEEGLKFMVYLQKENIIDESGMPKERFSAEFPKEGPSILRIQQVVRGDSAAYFCASSPGTGISNQPQHFGDGTRLSIL.

This chain joins TRBV7-2 and TRBJ2-1; the D gene is possibly TRBD2 (5 bases). This CDR3 region has 14 residues. V was cut by 0 bases and J by 8 bases, with 11 bases left in between. The germline V gene has CDR1 SGHTA and CDR2 FQGNSA. The CDR3 here is CASSLAGATHEQFF. Written as DNA, the CDR3 is TGTGCCAGCAGCTTAGCGGGAGCGACCCATGAGCAGTTCTTC.

The chain uses TRBV9 and TRBJ2-7; the D is unclear. Germline CDR1 is SGDLS and CDR2 is YYNGEE. The ends were cut back, 0 bases at V and 5 bases at J, with 12 bases in the middle. The CDR3 loop spans 14 amino acids. The CDR3 is CASSVEILGDEQYF. The CDR3 DNA reads TGTGCCAGCAGCGTAGAGATCCTAGGCGACGAGCAGTACTTC.

The V gene is TRBV30, the J gene TRBJ1-2; D remains ambiguous. The CDR3 loop spans 13 amino acids. V lost 0 bases to trimming and J lost 4 bases, with 9 bases between them. CDR1 is GTSNPN and CDR2 is SVGIG in the germline V gene (reference sequence). The CDR3 nucleotides are TGTGCCTGGAGTGTTCGGTTGCGCTATGGCTACACCTTC. Its protein product is CAWSVRLRYGYTF.

V gene TRBV20-1 combines with J gene TRBJ2-2, with D uncertain. V lost 2 bases to trimming and J lost 7 bases, with 2 bases between them. The germline CDR1 and CDR2 sequences are DFQATT and SNEGSKA (reference sequence). This CDR3 is 10 amino acids long. CDR3 sequence (DNA): TGCAGTGCTAGACACGGGGAGCTGTTTTTT. It codes for CSARHGELFF.

In this sample, this clone turned up a few times. The rearrangement links TRBV4-1 to TRBJ2-7; TRBD2 aligns across 9 bases. The ends lost 2 bases at V and 4 bases at J; junction bases unmatched: 6. This CDR3 has 15 amino acids. Germline CDR1 and CDR2: MGHRA and YSYEKL. The CDR3 DNA reads TGCGCCAGCAGCCAATCCCCGACTAGCGGATACGAGCAGTACTTC. It encodes CASSQSPTSGYEQYF.

This clone has more than one count but fewer than ten. The J gene is TRBJ1-2, the V gene TRBV6-1; 7 bases align to TRBD1. The length of the CDR3 is 14 residues. CDR1 is MNHNS and CDR2 is SASEGT in the germline V gene. Trimming took 4 bases from V and 4 from J; bases not matched to a gene: 6. The CDR3 bases are TGTGCCAGCAGTGTAGGTAGGGGGCTCTATGGCTACACCTTC. Encoded protein: CASSVGRGLYGYTF.

The rearrangement uses TRBV7-2 and TRBJ2-3; 8 bases align to TRBD2. The CDR3 loop spans 14 amino acids. V was clipped by 3 bases and J by 5 bases; unmatched bases: 4. Germline values: CDR1 SGHTA, CDR2 FQGNSA. The CDR3 sequence: CASSLSGGIDTQYF. CDR3 sequence (DNA): TGTGCCAGCAGCTTGAGCGGGGGTATAGATACGCAGTATTTT.

The chain has TRBV15 and TRBJ2-3, with a tentative D call TRBD1 (5 bases). Germline CDR1 reads LNHNV; CDR2 reads YYDKDF (reference sequence). The V and J ends lost 0 bases and 4 bases respectively, with 8 bases between them. The CDR3 length is 14 residues. This CDR3 reads CATSRDWGADTQYF. The CDR3 DNA sequence: TGTGCCACCAGCAGAGATTGGGGCGCAGATACGCAGTATTTT.

This clone was recorded once. The J gene is TRBJ2-3, the V gene TRBV4-2; TRBD2 matches 9 bases. There are 15 residues in the CDR3. CDR1 is LGHNA and CDR2 is YNFKEQ in the germline V gene. V lost 0 bases, J lost 6 bases, and 4 bases stayed unmatched. The CDR3 here is CASSQDLLAGDTQYF. DNA for the CDR3: TGTGCCAGCAGCCAAGATCTGCTAGCGGGGGATACGCAGTATTTT.

The CDR3 DNA reads TGCGCCAGCAGCTTCAGTCCGTCCGGCAGACAGAACTATGGCTACACCTTC. Translation gives CASSFSPSGRQNYGYTF. The rearrangement joins TRBV5-1 to TRBJ1-2, with D perhaps matching TRBD1 (5 bases). CDR1 SGHRS and CDR2 YFSETQ come from the germline V gene. This CDR3 contains 17 residues. Trimming removed 2 bases at V and 2 bases at J, with 19 bases between.

In DNA form, the CDR3 reads TGTGCCAGCTCTTCTCAGGGACTAGTCAATGGCTACACCTTC. It encodes CASSSQGLVNGYTF. V gene TRBV18 combines with J gene TRBJ1-2; TRBD1 is a possible D gene (5 bases). This CDR3 has 14 amino acids. Trimming took 6 bases from V and 6 from J, leaving 17 bases between them. Per the germline V gene, CDR1 is KGHSH and CDR2 is LQKENI.

The chain links TRBV5-1 to TRBJ2-1, with D maybe TRBD1 (6 bases). The germline gives CDR1 SGHRS, CDR2 YFSETQ. Trimming took off 4 bases at V and 1 base at J, with 12 bases between the two ends. The CDR3 totals 15 residues. CDR3 DNA: TGCGCCAGCAGCATAACAGGGTCATCCTACAATGAGCAGTTCTTC. It codes for CASSITGSSYNEQFF.